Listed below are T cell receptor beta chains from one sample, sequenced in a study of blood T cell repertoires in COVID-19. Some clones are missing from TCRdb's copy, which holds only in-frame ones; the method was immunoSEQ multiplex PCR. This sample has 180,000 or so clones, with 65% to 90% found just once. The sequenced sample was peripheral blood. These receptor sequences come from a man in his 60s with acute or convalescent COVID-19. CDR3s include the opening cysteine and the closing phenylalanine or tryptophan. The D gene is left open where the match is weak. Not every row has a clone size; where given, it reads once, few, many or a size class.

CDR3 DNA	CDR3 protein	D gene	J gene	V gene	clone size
TGTGCCAGCAGTAGCTCTAGCGGGAGCTCCTACAATGAGCAGTTCTTC	CASSSSSGSSYNEQFF	TRBD2	TRBJ2-1	TRBV25-1	.
TGTGCCAGCAGTTTTTTACAGACCGGCAATCAGCCCCAGCATTTT	CASSFLQTGNQPQHF	.	TRBJ1-5	TRBV28	.
TGCGCCAGCAGCTTGGGAGGCCTACTCCAAGAGACCCAGTACTTC	CASSLGGLLQETQYF	.	TRBJ2-5	TRBV5-1	.
TGCAGTGCTAGGGGAGGGAGCCAATGGTACTTC	CSARGGSQWYF	TRBD2	TRBJ2-7	TRBV20-1	.
TGTGCCAGCAGGGATGGACAGGAGAAAGGCTACACCTTC	CASRDGQEKGYTF	TRBD1	TRBJ1-2	TRBV2	.
TGTGCCAGCAGCTTCGACGGGAGGAGCACAGATACGCAGTATTTT	CASSFDGRSTDTQYF	TRBD2	TRBJ2-3	TRBV11-2	.
TGTGCCAGCAGCCCCCAGGGGGCGCGCGGCTACACCTTC	CASSPQGARGYTF	TRBD1	TRBJ1-2	TRBV5-5	.
TGTGCCAGCAGCTTAAGACAGGGGGCAGGGTCCGGGGAGCTGTTTTTT	CASSLRQGAGSGELFF	TRBD1	TRBJ2-2	TRBV7-3	once
TGCGCCAGCAACCTCCTTGCAACAGGGGGGTTCTCTGGGGCCAACGTCCTGACTTTC	CASNLLATGGFSGANVLTF	TRBD1	TRBJ2-6	TRBV5-1	.
TGTGCCAGCAGATCACTCGACTACAATGAGCAGTTCTTC	CASRSLDYNEQFF	.	TRBJ2-1	TRBV11-2	.
TGTGCCAGCAGCTCTCGGGACTTAACCTACAATGAGCAGTTCTTC	CASSSRDLTYNEQFF	.	TRBJ2-1	TRBV5-4	.
TGTGCCACCAGCAGAGATCGAGTAGAATCGGGCACCGGGGAGCTGTTTTTT	CATSRDRVESGTGELFF	.	TRBJ2-2	TRBV15	.
TGTGCCAGCAGCTTAGGACAGACAAACACCGGGGAGCTGTTTTTT	CASSLGQTNTGELFF	.	TRBJ2-2	TRBV7-7	.
TGTGCCAGCAGCTTGGGGGGGCTAGCGGAAAACTACGAGCAGTACTTC	CASSLGGLAENYEQYF	.	TRBJ2-7	TRBV5-4	.
TGTGCCACCAGTGCTCCGCGGTGGCGAGACACCGGGGAGCTGTTTTTT	CATSAPRWRDTGELFF	.	TRBJ2-2	TRBV24-1	few
TGTGCCAAGCCCAGGAGACCCACAGGGGCCTATGGCTACACCTTC	CAKPRRPTGAYGYTF	TRBD1	TRBJ1-2	TRBV28	.